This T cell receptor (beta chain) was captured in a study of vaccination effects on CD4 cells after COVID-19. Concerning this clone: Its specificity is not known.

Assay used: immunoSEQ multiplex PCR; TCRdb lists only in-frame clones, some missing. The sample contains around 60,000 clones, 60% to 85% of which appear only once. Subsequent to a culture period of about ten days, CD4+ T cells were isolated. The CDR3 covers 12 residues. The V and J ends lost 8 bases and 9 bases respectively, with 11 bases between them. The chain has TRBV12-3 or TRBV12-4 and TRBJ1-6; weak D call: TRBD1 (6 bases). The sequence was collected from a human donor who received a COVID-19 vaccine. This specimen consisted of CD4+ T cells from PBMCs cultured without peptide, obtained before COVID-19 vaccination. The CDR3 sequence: CASGGRGSPLHF. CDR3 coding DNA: TGTGCCAGCGGGGGCAGGGGTTCACCCCTCCACTTT.